These 23 T cell receptor beta chains were all obtained from the same sample, sequenced in a study of tumor-infiltrating lymphocytes in primary liver carcinoma. Co-extracted RNA and DNA came from around 18-30 mg of unsorted bulk tissue. Starting from about 0.5 ug of total RNA, TCR beta cDNA was produced with a primer in the constant region. Slightly modified ARM-PCR, run as three nested multiplex PCR rounds, produced the TCR beta libraries. TRBV1-TRBV30 forward and Cbeta reverse primers drove the first two approximately 11-cycle rounds. Using its own MiXCR run on the multiplex PCR reads, TCRdb lists one record per CDR3 protein. The table includes 65,000 to 80,000 distinct CDR3 sequences, roughly two thirds detected once. Sequencing was carried out using liver tumor tissue from sampling region 4. The subset is: tumor region T4, right-lateral pole. These receptors all stem from a man in his forties with primary liver carcinoma and hepatitis B virus infection.

The count of this clonotype is one. One junction end does not reproduce the germline sequence, and a read error may be involved. The chain recombines TRBV5-5 with TRBJ1-4; D uncertain. Germline V gene sequence: CDR1 SGHKS, CDR2 YYEKEE (reference sequence). The CDR3 has 16 amino acids. The CDR3 region has the DNA TGTGCCAGCAGCACCTCGACGGCCTTAAGCAGCGAAGAACTGCTTTTT. Protein sequence: CASSTSTALSSEELLF.

With respect to this clonotype: Its ends do not fully match the called genes, so a read error is possible. This chain connects TRBV11-2 to TRBJ2-2; possibly TRBD1 for D (6 bases). CDR1 and CDR2 (germline): SGHAT, FQNNGV. The CDR3 consists of 17 residues. CDR3 nucleotides: TGTGCCAGCAGCTTTGATCGGAACAGGGCCGGCACCGGGGAGCTGTTTTTC. It is translated as CASSFDRNRAGTGELFF.

A note on this clonotype: Possible read error: a much larger clone is one base away. V is TRBV24-1 and J is TRBJ2-3, with unresolved D. The CDR3 has 15 amino acids. From germline, CDR1 is KGHDR and CDR2 SFDVKD. CDR3 sequence: CATSDPRHGTDKQYF. DNA of the CDR3: TGTGCCACCAGTGATCCCCGCCACGGCACAGATAAGCAGTATTTT.

This chain links TRBV19 with TRBJ2-2; D remains unclear. V lost 11 bases, J lost 1 base, and 11 bases lay in between. This CDR3 has 13 amino acids. Germline V gene data show CDR1 as LNHDA and CDR2 as SQIVND (reference sequence). The CDR3 DNA reads TGTGCCCGCCTTAACGTGAACACCGGGGAGCTGTTTTTT. Its translation is CARLNVNTGELFF.

The count of this clonotype is one. No conserved phenylalanine or tryptophan ends this CDR3, so it is likely a read error. V usage is TRBV7-2 and J usage is TRBJ2-7, with D tentatively TRBD2 (5 bases). There are 14 residues in the CDR3. Germline CDR1 SGHTA, CDR2 FQGNSA. CDR3 protein: CASSLSGRPYEQYL. The CDR3 nucleotides read TGTGCTAGCAGCTTAAGTGGGAGACCCTACGAGCAGTACTTA.

On this clonotype: At one end, the junction sequence differs from germline, possibly due to a read error. The chain uses TRBV12-3 or TRBV12-4 and TRBJ2-5; D is unresolved. CDR3 length: 13 amino acids. This CDR3 reads CASTPGHVETQNF. DNA for the CDR3: TGCGCCAGCACCCCCGGCCATGTGGAGACCCAGAACTTC.

Concerning this clonotype itself: One end of the junction does not line up with germline, which may come from a read error. J is TRBJ2-5 and V is TRBV7-6; 7 nucleotides match TRBD2. This CDR3 region has 13 residues. Germline V gene sequence: CDR1 SGHVS, CDR2 FNYEAQ. The CDR3 coding sequence is TGTGCCAGCAGCTTAGAGTTGCGGGAGACCCAGTGCTTC. The encoded protein is CASSLELRETQCF.

As concerns this clonotype: One base away lies a much larger clone, so this may be a sequencing read error. The rearrangement uses TRBV7-8 and TRBJ1-5; D remains unclear. Germline loops: CDR1 SGHVS, CDR2 FQNEAQ. The CDR3 is 14 amino acids. The DNA for the CDR3 is TGTGCCAGCAGCTTAGGCGCTTATAATCAGCACCAGCATTTT. Its translation: CASSLGAYNQHQHF. The full variable domain, with the rest looked up from reference TRBV7-8 and TRBJ1-5, is GAGVSQSPRYKVAKRGQDVALRCDPISGHVSLFWYQQALGQGPEFLTYFQNEAQLDKSGLPSDRFFAERPEGSVSTLKIQRTQQEDSAVYLCASSLGAYNQHQHFGDGTRLSIL.

On this clonotype: A read error may explain this, as a much larger clone is one base away. The chain is built from TRBV28 and TRBJ1-5, with D possibly matching TRBD1 (6 bases). This CDR3 region has 17 residues. The germline CDR1 and CDR2 sequences are MDHEN and SYDVKM. CDR3 nucleotide sequence: TGTGCCAGCTGTTTACCGCCACAGGGTCTCGGCAATCAGCCCCAGCATTTT. It translates to CASCLPPQGLGNQPQHF.

On this clonotype: A junction boundary mismatches the germline segment, possibly from a read error. This chain connects TRBV6-1 to TRBJ2-5, with D tentatively TRBD1 or TRBD2 (5 bases each). Germline V gene sequence: CDR1 MNHNS, CDR2 SASEGT. The CDR3 consists of 12 residues. CDR3 in DNA: TGTGCCAGCTCCGGGGCAGAAGAGACCCAATACTTC. This gives the protein CASSGAEETQYF.

Points on this clonotype: The CDR3 end shows no conserved phenylalanine or tryptophan, and so a read error is likely. The DNA is omitted, as the CDR3 cannot be located on it reliably, and the CDR3 follows TCRdb's listing. J is TRBJ2-5 and V is TRBV29-1; the table calls TRBD2, which could not be checked here. Germline-derived CDR1 and CDR2 are SQVTM and ANQGSEA. The CDR3 comprises 13 residues, both ends counted. The CDR3 protein is CSVEGLNKETQYL.

With regard to this clonotype: The CDR3 carries no conserved terminal phenylalanine or tryptophan, so it likely arises from a read error. The rearrangement uses TRBV28 and TRBJ2-1, with a tentative D call TRBD2 (5 bases). The CDR3 is 14 residues long. Trimming took 2 bases from V and 1 from J, leaving 6 bases between them. Per the germline V gene, CDR1 is MDHEN and CDR2 is SYDVKM. The CDR3 nucleotides read TGTGCCAGCAGTTTAGGCGGGTCCTACAATGAGCAGTTCTTA. It translates to CASSLGGSYNEQFL.

Comment on this clonotype: This likely comes from a read error, as the CDR3 has no conserved phenylalanine or tryptophan at its end. The chain has TRBV4-2 and TRBJ2-7, with D possibly matching TRBD2 (5 bases). V lost 5 bases, J lost 5 bases, and 16 bases lay in between. The CDR3 covers 14 residues. Per germline, CDR1 LGHNA and CDR2 YNFKEQ. In DNA, the CDR3 is TGTGCCAGCAGCTTGCTAGCAGTAGAAGACGAGCAGTACATC. Protein sequence: CASSLLAVEDEQYI.

As regards this clonotype: The missing conserved phenylalanine or tryptophan at the end of this CDR3 makes a read error likely. The DNA is omitted, as the CDR3 cannot be located on it reliably, and the CDR3 follows TCRdb's listing. The V gene is TRBV11-2, the J gene TRBJ2-1; TRBD2, the table's D call, was not compared with the DNA. Looked up from germline, CDR1 is SGHAT and CDR2 is FQNNGV. The CDR3 extends over 16 residues, inclusive of both ends. The CDR3 here is CAGSYSSTSGRGGGFV.

Note on this clonotype: One end of the junction fails to match germline, which may point to a read error. J is TRBJ1-4 and V is TRBV11-2; the D is unclear. The CDR3 runs to 15 residues. The germline CDR1 and CDR2 sequences are SGHAT and FQNNGV. CDR3: CVSSLESRPNEELFF. CDR3 nucleotide sequence: TGTGTCAGTAGCTTAGAGAGCAGGCCGAATGAAGAACTGTTTTTT.

The count of this clonotype is one. The rearrangement joins TRBV11-1 to TRBJ2-1; D remains ambiguous. The CDR3 has 15 residues. The V end lost 3 bases, the J end lost 6 bases, and 15 bases lay between the germline ends. From germline, CDR1 is SGHAT and CDR2 FQDESV (reference sequence). Written as DNA, the CDR3 is TGTGCCAGCAGCTTGCTGTCGGGCGCTAGCAATGAGCAGTTCTTC. Its protein product is CASSLLSGASNEQFF.

This clonotype has a handful of counts. As the CDR3 is not closed by the conserved phenylalanine or tryptophan, this likely results from a read error. V usage is TRBV12-3 or TRBV12-4 and J usage is TRBJ2-1; 7 nucleotides agree with TRBD2. This CDR3 has 17 amino acids. J lost 10 bases, V lost 11 bases, and 26 bases had no gene match. As DNA, the CDR3 is TGTGCCGGCACCACGGACTGGGGGGGTCTGACTGGGGAAGAGCAGTTCTAC. This encodes CAGTTDWGGLTGEEQFY.

About this clonotype itself: The junction differs from germline at one of its ends, possibly a read error. V is TRBV6-6 and J is TRBJ2-3; D gene uncertain. The germline V gene encodes CDR1 MNHNY and CDR2 SVGAGI (reference sequence). This CDR3 has 13 residues. The CDR3 region is CASSYEIVDTHYF. As DNA, the CDR3 is TGTGCCAGCAGCTATGAAATCGTAGATACGCATTATTTT.

The chain couples TRBV21-1 to TRBJ2-7; TRBD1 is taken as the D call from the table, unchecked against the DNA. TRBV21-1 is shown as a pseudogene. The CDR3 runs to 14 residues. Here the CDR3 DNA reads TGTGCCAGCAGCAAAGTCAAGGATAGGGGGTCCCAGTACTTC. Its protein is CASSKVKDRGSQYF.

A remark on this clonotype: A much larger clone differs by one base, so this may be a read error. The chain carries TRBV2 and TRBJ2-5; D call uncertain. The CDR3 has 12 residues. Germline V gene lookup returns CDR1 SNHLY and CDR2 FYNNEI. CDR3: CACSEVGETQYF. As DNA, the CDR3 is TGTGCCTGCAGTGAAGTAGGAGAGACCCAGTACTTC.

There are many counts of this clonotype. This rearrangement joins TRBV12-3 or TRBV12-4 to TRBJ2-3; TRBD1 matches at 7 bases. The CDR3 runs 15 residues. The V and J ends lost 7 bases and 3 bases, in that order; junction bases with no gene match: 10. The CDR3 spells CASTQQGSQTDTQYF. For the CDR3, the DNA is TGTGCCAGCACCCAACAGGGGAGCCAGACAGATACGCAGTATTTT.

As regards this clonotype: A much larger clone sits a single nucleotide away, making a read error possible. This sequence joins TRBV12-3 or TRBV12-4 and TRBJ2-2, with 7 bases matching TRBD1. After removal of 10 bases from V and 9 bases from J, the junction contained 14 bases not matched to a gene. This CDR3 spans 14 amino acids. CDR3 sequence: CANTYTTGPRELFF. Here the CDR3 DNA reads TGTGCCAACACCTATACGACAGGGCCCAGGGAGCTGTTTTTT.

With respect to this clonotype: Since the CDR3 does not end with the conserved phenylalanine or tryptophan, this likely comes from a read error. This chain joins TRBV10-2 and TRBJ2-1, with 8 nucleotides matching TRBD1. Germline values: CDR1 WSHSY, CDR2 SAAADI. The CDR3 sequence is 15 residues long. Trimming removed 8 bases from V and 9 bases from J; junction bases left unmatched: 15. The chain's CDR3 is CASYRGADGPREQFL. DNA for the CDR3: TGCGCCAGCTACAGGGGGGCAGACGGCCCCCGTGAGCAGTTCTTA.